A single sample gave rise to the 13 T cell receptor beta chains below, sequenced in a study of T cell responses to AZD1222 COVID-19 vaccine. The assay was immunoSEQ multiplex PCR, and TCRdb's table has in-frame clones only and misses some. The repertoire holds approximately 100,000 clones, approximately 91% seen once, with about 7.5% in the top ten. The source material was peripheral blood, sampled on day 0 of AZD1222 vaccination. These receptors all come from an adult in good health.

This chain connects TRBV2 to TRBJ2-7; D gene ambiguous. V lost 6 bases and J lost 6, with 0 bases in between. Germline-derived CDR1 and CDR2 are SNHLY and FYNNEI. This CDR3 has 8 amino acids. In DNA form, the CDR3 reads TGTGCCAGCAGCGAGCAGTACTTC. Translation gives CASSEQYF.

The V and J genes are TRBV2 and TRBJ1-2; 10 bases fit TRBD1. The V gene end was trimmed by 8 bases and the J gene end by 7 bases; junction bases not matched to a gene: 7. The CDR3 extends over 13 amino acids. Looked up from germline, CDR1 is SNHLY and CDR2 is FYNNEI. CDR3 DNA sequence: TGTGCCAGCGGCAGACAGGGGGCTTCTGGCTACACCTTC. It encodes CASGRQGASGYTF. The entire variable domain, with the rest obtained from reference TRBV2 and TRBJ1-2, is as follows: EPEVTQTPSHQVTQMGQEVILRCVPISNHLYFYWYRQILGQKVEFLVSFYNNEISEKSEIFDDQFSVERPDGSNFTLKIRSTKLEDSAMYFCASGRQGASGYTFGSGTRLTVV.

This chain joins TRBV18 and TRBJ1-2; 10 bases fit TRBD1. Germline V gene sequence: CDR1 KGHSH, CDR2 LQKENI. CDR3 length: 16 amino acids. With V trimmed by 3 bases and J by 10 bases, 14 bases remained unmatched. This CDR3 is CASSPGQGLASWDYTF. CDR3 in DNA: TGTGCCAGCTCACCGGGACAGGGGCTAGCCTCTTGGGACTACACCTTC.

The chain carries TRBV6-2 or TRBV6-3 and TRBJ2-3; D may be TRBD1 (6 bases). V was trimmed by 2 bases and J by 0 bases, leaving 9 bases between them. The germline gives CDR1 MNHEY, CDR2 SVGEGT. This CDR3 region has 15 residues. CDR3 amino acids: CASSYGGHSTDTQYF. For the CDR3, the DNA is TGTGCCAGCAGTTACGGGGGACATAGCACAGATACGCAGTATTTT.

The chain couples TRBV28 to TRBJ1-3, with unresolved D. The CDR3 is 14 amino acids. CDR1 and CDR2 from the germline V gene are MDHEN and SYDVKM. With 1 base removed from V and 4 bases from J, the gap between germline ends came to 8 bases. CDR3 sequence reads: CASSLSGRGNTIYF. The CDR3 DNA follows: TGTGCCAGCAGTTTATCGGGGAGAGGAAACACCATATATTTT.

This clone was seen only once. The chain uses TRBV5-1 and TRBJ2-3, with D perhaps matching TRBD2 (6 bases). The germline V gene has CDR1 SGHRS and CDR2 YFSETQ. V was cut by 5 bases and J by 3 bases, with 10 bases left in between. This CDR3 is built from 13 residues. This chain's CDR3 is CASRPGTTDTQYF. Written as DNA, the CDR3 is TGCGCCAGCAGGCCGGGGACTACAGATACGCAGTATTTT. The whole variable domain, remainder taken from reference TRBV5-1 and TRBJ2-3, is KAGVTQTPRYLIKTRGQQVTLSCSPISGHRSVSWYQQTPGQGLQFLFEYFSETQRNKGNFPGRFSGRQFSNSRSEMNVSTLELGDSALYLCASRPGTTDTQYFGPGTRLTVL.

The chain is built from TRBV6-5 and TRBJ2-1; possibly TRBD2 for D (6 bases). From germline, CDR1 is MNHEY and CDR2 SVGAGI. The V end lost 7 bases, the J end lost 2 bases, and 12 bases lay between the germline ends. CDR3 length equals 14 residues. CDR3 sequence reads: CASMEGRPYNEQFF. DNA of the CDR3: TGTGCCAGCATGGAGGGAAGGCCCTACAATGAGCAGTTCTTC.

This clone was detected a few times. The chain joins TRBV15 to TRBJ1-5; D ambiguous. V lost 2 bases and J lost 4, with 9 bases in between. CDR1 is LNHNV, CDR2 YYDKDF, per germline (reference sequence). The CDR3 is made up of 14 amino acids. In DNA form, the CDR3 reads TGTGCCACCAGCAGAAATTCAGAGAATCAGCCCCAGCATTTT. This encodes CATSRNSENQPQHF.

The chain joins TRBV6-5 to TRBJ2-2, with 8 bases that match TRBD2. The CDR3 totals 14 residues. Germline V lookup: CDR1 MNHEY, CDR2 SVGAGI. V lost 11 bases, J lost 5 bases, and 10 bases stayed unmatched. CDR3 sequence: CAAADSGRTGELFF. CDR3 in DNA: TGTGCCGCAGCGGACAGCGGGAGAACCGGGGAGCTGTTTTTT.

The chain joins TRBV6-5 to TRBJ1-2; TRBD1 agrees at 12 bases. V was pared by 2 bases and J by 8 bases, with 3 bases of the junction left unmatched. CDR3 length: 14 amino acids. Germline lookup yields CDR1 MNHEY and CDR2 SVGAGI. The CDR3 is CASSYGTGGRGYTF. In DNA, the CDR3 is TGTGCCAGCAGTTACGGGACAGGGGGCCGGGGCTACACCTTC.

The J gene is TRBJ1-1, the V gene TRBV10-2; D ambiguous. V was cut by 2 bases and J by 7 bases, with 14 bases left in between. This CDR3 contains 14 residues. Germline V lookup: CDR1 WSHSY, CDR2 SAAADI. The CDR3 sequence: CASSESGPEGEAFF. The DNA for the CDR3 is TGCGCCAGCAGTGAGAGCGGACCCGAGGGTGAAGCTTTCTTT.

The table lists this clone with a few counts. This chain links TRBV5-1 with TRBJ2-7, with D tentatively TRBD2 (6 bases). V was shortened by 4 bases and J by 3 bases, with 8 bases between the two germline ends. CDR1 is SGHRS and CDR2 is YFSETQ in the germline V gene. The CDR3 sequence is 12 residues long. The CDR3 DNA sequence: TGCGCCAGCAGCACGGGACTCTACGAGCAGTACTTC. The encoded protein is CASSTGLYEQYF.

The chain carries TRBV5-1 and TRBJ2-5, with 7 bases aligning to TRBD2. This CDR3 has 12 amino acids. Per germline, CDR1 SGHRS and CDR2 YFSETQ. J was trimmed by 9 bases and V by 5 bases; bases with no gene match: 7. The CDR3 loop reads CASSLGLEAQYF. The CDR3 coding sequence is TGCGCCAGCAGTCTCGGACTAGAAGCCCAGTACTTC.